This is a list of T cell receptor beta chains from one sample in a study of monozygotic twins with inflammatory bowel disease. TCRdb re-called the 5' RACE reads, yielding one record per CDR3 amino acid sequence without DNA. The data show 200,000 to 250,000 distinct CDR3 sequences, and the top ten clones hold more than 7.5%. The sample consisted of blood. All receptors come from a human donor with ulcerative colitis or Crohn's disease, or a healthy co-twin of an affected twin (not recorded which). The CDR3 runs from the conserved cysteine through the conserved F or W. Fields, in order: V gene, J gene, CDR3 protein.

V: TRBV29-1; J: TRBJ2-3; CDR3: CSVEGHATRTDTQYF
V: TRBV20-1; J: TRBJ1-1; CDR3: CSARALTGYYEAFF
V: TRBV7-2; J: TRBJ2-7; CDR3: CASSLDGQSRYEQYF
V: TRBV20-1; J: TRBJ2-5; CDR3: CSARDPVSGGQETQYF
V: TRBV7-9; J: TRBJ2-1; CDR3: CASRGESGSAYNEQFF
V: TRBV7-9; J: TRBJ2-1; CDR3: CASSLEWRNEQFF
V: TRBV3-1; J: TRBJ2-1; CDR3: CASSQGGTSEQFF
V: TRBV5-1; J: TRBJ1-2; CDR3: CASSLGAQGAGYGYTF
V: TRBV6-1; J: TRBJ1-2; CDR3: CASSAPGPSLLNYGYTF
V: TRBV6-1; J: TRBJ1-4; CDR3: CASRDRGLDEKLFF
V: TRBV4-1; J: TRBJ2-7; CDR3: CASSQDPHGSYEQYF
V: TRBV6-1; J: TRBJ1-1; CDR3: CASRVQGRLNTEAFF
V: TRBV27; J: TRBJ1-5; CDR3: CASSLMQGRNQPQHF
V: TRBV7-9; J: TRBJ2-1; CDR3: CASSLVGTGALNEQFF
V: TRBV4-3; J: TRBJ2-2; CDR3: CANSHLQGAMGGELFF
V: TRBV20-1; J: TRBJ2-3; CDR3: CSADKPREMIDTQYF
V: TRBV6-5; J: TRBJ2-7; CDR3: CASSYYAGTSGTPGGEQYF
V: TRBV7-2; J: TRBJ2-5; CDR3: CASSLGTGIKTQYF
V: TRBV14; J: TRBJ2-3; CDR3: CASSQVLPGTDTQYF
V: TRBV14; J: TRBJ2-5; CDR3: CASSQRAGNQETQYF
V: TRBV20-1; J: TRBJ2-7; CDR3: CSARDTERSGYEQYF
V: TRBV3-1; J: TRBJ2-3; CDR3: CASSQTTSGGQYF
V: TRBV29-1; J: TRBJ1-1; CDR3: CSVQGLMNTEAFF
V: TRBV4-2; J: TRBJ1-5; CDR3: CASSQGGDGQPQHF